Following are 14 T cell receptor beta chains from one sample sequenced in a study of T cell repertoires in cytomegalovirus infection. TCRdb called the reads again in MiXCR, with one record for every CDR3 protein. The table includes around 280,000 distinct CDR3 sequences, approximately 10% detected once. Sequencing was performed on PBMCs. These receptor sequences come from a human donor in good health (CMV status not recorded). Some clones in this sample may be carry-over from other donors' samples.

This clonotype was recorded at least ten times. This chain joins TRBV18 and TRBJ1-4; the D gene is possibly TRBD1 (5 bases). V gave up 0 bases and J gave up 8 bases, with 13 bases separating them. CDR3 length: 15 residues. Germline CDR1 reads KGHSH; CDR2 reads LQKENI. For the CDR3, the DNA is TGTGCCAGCTCACCACCGAGTCAGGGTGGCGAAAAACTGTTTTTT. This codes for CASSPPSQGGEKLFF.

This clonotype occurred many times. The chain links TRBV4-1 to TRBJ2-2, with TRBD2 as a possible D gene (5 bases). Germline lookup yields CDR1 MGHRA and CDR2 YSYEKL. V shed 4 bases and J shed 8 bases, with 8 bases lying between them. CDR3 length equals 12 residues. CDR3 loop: CASSRTVGELFF. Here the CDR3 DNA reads TGCGCCAGCAGCCGGACTGTGGGGGAGCTGTTTTTT.

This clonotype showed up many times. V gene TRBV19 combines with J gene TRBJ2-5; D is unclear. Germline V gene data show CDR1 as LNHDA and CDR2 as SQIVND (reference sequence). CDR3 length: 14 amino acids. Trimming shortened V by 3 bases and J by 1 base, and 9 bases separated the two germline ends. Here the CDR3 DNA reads TGTGCCAGTAGTATGTCCGGTTTCCAAGAGACCCAGTACTTC. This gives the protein CASSMSGFQETQYF.

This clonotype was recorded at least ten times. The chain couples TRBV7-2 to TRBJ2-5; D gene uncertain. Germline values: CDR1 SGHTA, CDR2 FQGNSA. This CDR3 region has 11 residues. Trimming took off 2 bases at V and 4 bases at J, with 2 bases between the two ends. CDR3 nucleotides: TGTGCCAGCAGCTTAACAGAGACCCAGTACTTC. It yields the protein CASSLTETQYF.

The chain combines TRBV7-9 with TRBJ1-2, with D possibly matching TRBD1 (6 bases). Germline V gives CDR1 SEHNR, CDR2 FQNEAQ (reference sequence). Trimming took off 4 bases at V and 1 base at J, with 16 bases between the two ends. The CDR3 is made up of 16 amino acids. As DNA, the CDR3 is TGTGCCAGCAGCTCCCGTTGGGGACAACATAACTATGGCTACACCTTC. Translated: CASSSRWGQHNYGYTF.

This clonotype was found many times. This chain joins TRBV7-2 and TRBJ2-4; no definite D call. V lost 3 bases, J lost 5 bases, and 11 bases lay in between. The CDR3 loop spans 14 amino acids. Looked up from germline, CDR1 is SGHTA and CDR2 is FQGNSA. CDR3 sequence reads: CASSFRNSENIQYF. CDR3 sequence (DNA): TGTGCCAGCAGCTTTCGGAATTCCGAAAACATTCAGTACTTC.

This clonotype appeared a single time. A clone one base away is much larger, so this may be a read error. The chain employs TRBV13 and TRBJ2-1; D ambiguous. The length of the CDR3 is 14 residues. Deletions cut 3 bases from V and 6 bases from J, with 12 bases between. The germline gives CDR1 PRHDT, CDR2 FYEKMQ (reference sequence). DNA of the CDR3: TGTGCCAGCAGCTTGCCAGAGATGCTCAATGAGCAGTTCTTC. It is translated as CASSLPEMLNEQFF.

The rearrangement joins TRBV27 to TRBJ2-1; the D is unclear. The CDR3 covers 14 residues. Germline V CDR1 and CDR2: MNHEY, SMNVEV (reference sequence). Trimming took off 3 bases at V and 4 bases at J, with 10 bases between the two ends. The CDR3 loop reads CASSLGTPYNEQFF. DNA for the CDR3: TGTGCCAGCAGTTTGGGCACCCCTTACAATGAGCAGTTCTTC.

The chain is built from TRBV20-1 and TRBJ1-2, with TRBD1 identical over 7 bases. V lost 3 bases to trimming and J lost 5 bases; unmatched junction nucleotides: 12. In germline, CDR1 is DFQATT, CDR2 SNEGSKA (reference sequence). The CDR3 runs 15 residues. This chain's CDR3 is CSARGGGEGFYGYTF. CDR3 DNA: TGCAGTGCTAGGGGAGGGGGCGAGGGATTTTATGGCTACACCTTC.

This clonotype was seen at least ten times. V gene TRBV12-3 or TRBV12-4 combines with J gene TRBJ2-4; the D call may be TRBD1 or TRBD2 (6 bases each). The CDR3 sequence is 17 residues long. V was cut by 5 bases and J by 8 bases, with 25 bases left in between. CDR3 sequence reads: CASSPQRGQRGIYIQYF. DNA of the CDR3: TGTGCCAGCAGTCCGCAACGGGGGCAACGAGGCATTTACATTCAGTACTTC.

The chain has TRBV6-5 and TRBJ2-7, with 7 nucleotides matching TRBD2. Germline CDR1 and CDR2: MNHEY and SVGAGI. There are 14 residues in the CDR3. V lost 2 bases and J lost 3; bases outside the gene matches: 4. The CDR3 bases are TGTGCCAGCAGTTACGCGGCGGGGGTCTACGAGCAGTACTTC. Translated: CASSYAAGVYEQYF.

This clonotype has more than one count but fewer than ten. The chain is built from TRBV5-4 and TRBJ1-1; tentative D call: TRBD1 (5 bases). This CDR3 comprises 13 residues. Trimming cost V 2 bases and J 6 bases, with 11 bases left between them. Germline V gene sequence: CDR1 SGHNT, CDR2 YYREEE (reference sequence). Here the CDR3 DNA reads TGTGCCAGCAGCTTAAGGCGGGACGCTGAAGCTTTCTTT. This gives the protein CASSLRRDAEAFF. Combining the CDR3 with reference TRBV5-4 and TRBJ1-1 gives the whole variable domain ETGVTQSPTHLIKTRGQQVTLRCSSQSGHNTVSWYQQALGQGPQFIFQYYREEENGRGNFPPRFSGLQFPNYSSELNVNALELDDSALYLCASSLRRDAEAFFGQGTRLTVV.

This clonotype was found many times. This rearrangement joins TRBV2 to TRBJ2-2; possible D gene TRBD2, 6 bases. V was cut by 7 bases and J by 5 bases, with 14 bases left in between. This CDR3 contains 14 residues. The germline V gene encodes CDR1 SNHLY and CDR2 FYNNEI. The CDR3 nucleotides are TGTGCCAGCACCCCGGGACTCCCTACCGGGGAGCTGTTTTTT. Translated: CASTPGLPTGELFF.

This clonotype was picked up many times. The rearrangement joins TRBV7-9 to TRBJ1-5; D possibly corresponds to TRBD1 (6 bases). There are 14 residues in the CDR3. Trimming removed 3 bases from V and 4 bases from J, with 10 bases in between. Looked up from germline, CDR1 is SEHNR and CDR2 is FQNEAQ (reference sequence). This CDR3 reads CASSFGDTNQPQHF. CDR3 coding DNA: TGTGCCAGCAGCTTCGGGGACACAAATCAGCCCCAGCATTTT.